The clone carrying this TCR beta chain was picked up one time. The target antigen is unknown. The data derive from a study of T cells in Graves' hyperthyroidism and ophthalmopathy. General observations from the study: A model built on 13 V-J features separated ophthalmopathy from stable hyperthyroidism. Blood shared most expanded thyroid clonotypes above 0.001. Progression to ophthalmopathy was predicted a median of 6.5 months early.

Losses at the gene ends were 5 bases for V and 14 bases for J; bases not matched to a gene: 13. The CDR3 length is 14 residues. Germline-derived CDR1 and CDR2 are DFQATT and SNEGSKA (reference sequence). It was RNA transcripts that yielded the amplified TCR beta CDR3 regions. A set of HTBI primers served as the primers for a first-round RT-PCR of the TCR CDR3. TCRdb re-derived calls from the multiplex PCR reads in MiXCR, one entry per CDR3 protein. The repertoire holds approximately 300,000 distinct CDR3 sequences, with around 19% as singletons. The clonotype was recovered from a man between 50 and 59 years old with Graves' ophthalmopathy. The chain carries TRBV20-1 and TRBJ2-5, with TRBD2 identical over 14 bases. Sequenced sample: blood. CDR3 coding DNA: TGCAGTGCTGCACCGGGACTAGCGGGAGAGCCTTCATACTTC. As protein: CSAAPGLAGEPSYF.